These 12 T cell receptor beta chains were sequenced from one sample in a study of cytomegalovirus exposure and HLA in healthy donors. Amplification used 60 Vbeta primers and 13 Jbeta primers. TCRdb's copy holds only in-frame clones and misses some; the assay was immunoSEQ multiplex PCR. In the table there are 110,000 to 150,000 clones, about 76% of which are singletons. The specimen sequenced was PBMCs. The receptor set was obtained from a male donor in good health and CMV-seronegative.

The J gene is TRBJ2-7, the V gene TRBV19; 10 bases are a match to TRBD1. Trimming cost V 9 bases and J 4 bases; bases outside gene matches: 6. Germline CDR1 is LNHDA and CDR2 is SQIVND (reference sequence). The CDR3 runs 13 residues. The CDR3 coding sequence is TGTGCCAGGAAGGGACAGGGGAGGTACGAGCAGTACTTC. Protein: CARKGQGRYEQYF.

V usage is TRBV19 and J usage is TRBJ1-5, with 8 bases lining up with TRBD1. Germline CDR1 LNHDA, CDR2 SQIVND (reference sequence). V dropped 5 bases and J dropped 7; count of bases not matched to a gene: 7. The CDR3 covers 14 residues. DNA of the CDR3: TGTGCCAGTAGTGCCCGGGACAGGACACAGCCCCAGCATTTT. Encoded protein: CASSARDRTQPQHF. The full variable domain, in which reference TRBV19 and TRBJ1-5 provide the parts outside the CDR3, is DGGITQSPKYLFRKEGQNVTLSCEQNLNHDAMYWYRQDPGQGLRLIYYSQIVNDFQKGDIAEGYSVSREKKESFPLTVTSAQKNPTAFYLCASSARDRTQPQHFGDGTRLSIL.

V gene TRBV14 combines with J gene TRBJ2-2, with D unresolved. V lost 0 bases to trimming and J lost 0 bases, with 8 bases between them. The germline V gene encodes CDR1 SGHDN and CDR2 FVKESK. This CDR3 is 16 amino acids long. The CDR3 bases are TGTGCCAGCAGCCAAGATTTGGGCGCGAACACCGGGGAGCTGTTTTTT. Its protein is CASSQDLGANTGELFF.

The J gene is TRBJ1-2, the V gene TRBV10-3; D remains ambiguous. Germline lookup yields CDR1 ENHRY and CDR2 SYGVKD. CDR3 size: 15 residues. V was shortened by 0 bases and J by 3 bases, with 11 bases between the two germline ends. The CDR3 is CAISESVDFDYGYTF. The CDR3 DNA sequence: TGTGCCATCAGTGAGTCGGTAGATTTTGACTATGGCTACACCTTC.

V gene TRBV27 combines with J gene TRBJ1-2, with TRBD1 identical over 11 bases. Germline CDR1 MNHEY, CDR2 SMNVEV (reference sequence). This CDR3 region has 14 residues. V gave up 3 bases and J gave up 7 bases; unmatched junction bases: 4. The CDR3 reads CASSLGQGGGGYTF. The CDR3 nucleotides are TGTGCCAGCAGTTTGGGACAGGGGGGGGGTGGCTACACCTTC.

Note on this clone: An end of the junction does not agree with germline; a read error may underlie this. This chain uses TRBV19 with TRBJ2-4; 7 positions agree with TRBD1. This CDR3 spans 10 amino acids. Germline CDR1 and CDR2: LNHDA and SQIVND (reference sequence). The CDR3 nucleotides are TGTGCCAGATCCGGGACAGTGGATCACTTC. Translated: CARSGTVDHF.

The V gene is TRBV5-1, the J gene TRBJ2-1; 12 nucleotides match TRBD2. V shed 4 bases and J 8 bases; nucleotides not matched to a gene: 7. Germline lookup yields CDR1 SGHRS and CDR2 YFSETQ. The CDR3 runs to 15 residues. The CDR3 loop is CASSPLAGGPYEQFF. DNA of the CDR3: TGCGCCAGCAGCCCTCTAGCGGGGGGGCCCTATGAGCAGTTCTTC.

CDR3 DNA: TGTGCCAGTAGTCCCTCTCATTCAACGGGGGAGCAGTACTTC. It specifies CASSPSHSTGEQYF. The chain joins TRBV19 to TRBJ2-7; possible D gene TRBD2, 5 bases. Trimming removed 5 bases from V and 7 bases from J, with 18 bases in between. Germline lookup yields CDR1 LNHDA and CDR2 SQIVND (reference sequence). This CDR3 comprises 14 residues.

The chain recombines TRBV6-5 with TRBJ2-1, with 12 bases fitting TRBD2. Germline-derived CDR1 and CDR2 are MNHEY and SVGAGI. The trim removed 7 bases at V and 3 bases at J, leaving 4 bases unmatched. This CDR3 region has 15 residues. CDR3 sequence: CASTWTSGNYNEQFF. As DNA, the CDR3 is TGTGCCAGCACCTGGACTAGCGGGAACTACAATGAGCAGTTCTTC.

The chain combines TRBV19 with TRBJ2-7; 9 bases fit TRBD1. This CDR3 has 16 amino acids. Per germline, CDR1 LNHDA and CDR2 SQIVND (reference sequence). The junction had 7 bases not matched to a gene; V was cut back by 4 bases and J by 0 bases. In nucleotides, the CDR3 is TGTGCCAGTAGTAATACAGGGGGCAGGGGCTCCTACGAGCAGTACTTC. Protein: CASSNTGGRGSYEQYF.

This chain uses TRBV6-1 with TRBJ1-1; TRBD1 aligns across 7 bases. The J segment lost 0 bases and the V segment lost 9 bases, leaving 7 bases of the junction unmatched. There are 14 residues in the CDR3. Germline loops: CDR1 MNHNS, CDR2 SASEGT. The DNA for the CDR3 is TGTGCCAGTGAGCGAGACAGGGTGAACACTGAAGCTTTCTTT. Amino acid sequence: CASERDRVNTEAFF.

This sequence joins TRBV29-1 and TRBJ2-1, with 9 bases matching TRBD2. This CDR3 region has 13 residues. Losses at the gene ends were 5 bases for V and 8 bases for J; bases not matched to a gene: 7. Germline CDR1 reads SQVTM; CDR2 reads ANQGSEA. The CDR3 protein is CSVLRGGSDEQFF. The CDR3 nucleotides are TGCAGCGTTTTGCGGGGGGGGTCGGATGAGCAGTTCTTC.